This T cell receptor beta chain emerged from a study of OX40 agonist ivuxolimab in advanced cancers. Study-wide context: Dose-escalation subjects each had hepatocellular carcinoma, melanoma, renal cell or head and neck cancer. People who had prior anti-PD-1, anti-PD-L1 or anti-CTLA-4 therapy could take part, and around 40% had some. Study-wide results and limits: Within 6 weeks, CD4+ and CD8+ blood T cells expanded clonally at 0.1 to 3.0 mg/kg.

Clones were sequenced by immunoSEQ multiplex PCR, and TCRdb holds only the in-frame ones, with some missing. The sample yields under 150,000 clones, about nine tenths seen once. Exclusion applied to patients with autoimmune disease history or systemic immunosuppression. Details on this clone: What it binds is unknown. The junction differs from germline at one of its ends, possibly a read error.

Germline lookup yields CDR1 SNHLY and CDR2 FYNNEI. This CDR3 comprises 15 residues. The genes are TRBV2 and TRBJ2-1; perhaps TRBD2 as D (6 bases). This sequence originates from an adult with an advanced solid tumor such as melanoma, head and neck, liver or kidney cancer. The source material was CD4+ or CD8+ T cells sorted from blood, sampled in a trial of the OX40 agonist ivuxolimab. CDR3 region: CASSEGTRGFNEQFF. The CDR3 DNA reads as TGTGCCAGCAGCGAAGGGACTCGTGGGTTTAATGAGCAGTTCTTC.